Sequencing of this T cell receptor (beta chain) was carried out in a study of control samples from healthy donors and cancer patients. The germline gives CDR1 MDHEN, CDR2 SYDVKM. The CDR3 extends over 12 amino acids. V shed 7 bases and J shed 2 bases, with 8 bases lying between them. Sequenced by immunoSEQ multiplex PCR; TCRdb stores in-frame clones only, minus some. The data hold roughly 160,000 clones, with 96% observed a single time. The clonotype originates from a woman between 25 and 40 years old in good health. What was sequenced was blood. The chain recombines TRBV28 with TRBJ1-2; the D gene is possibly TRBD1 (5 bases). The CDR3 bases are TGTGCCAGCAAACAGGCAAACTATGGCTACACCTTC. Amino acid sequence: CASKQANYGYTF.